This section outlines one TCR beta chain sequence together with its context. Antigen: not known. This specimen comes from a study of post-analysis software for immune sequencing data. Looking at the study overall: The disease courses covered relapsing-remitting, secondary progressive and progressive-relapsing multiple sclerosis. Study-level points and caveats: Normalized Chao1 diversity was significantly lower in multiple sclerosis patients than in controls.

Researchers reported that TCR beta cDNA libraries carried unique molecular identifiers. MiXCR was run by TCRdb on the PCR reads, yielding one entry per CDR3 protein. The table has approximately 770,000 distinct CDR3 sequences, 40% to 55% seen once. The sample comprised blood. The TCR was taken from a girl aged 10 to 17 with multiple sclerosis.

The CDR3 sequence is CASSESDHAKNIQYF. CDR3 DNA sequence: TGTGCCAGCAGTGAATCCGACCATGCCAAAAACATTCAGTACTTC. The J gene is TRBJ2-4, the V gene TRBV25-1; D unresolved. The CDR3 consists of 15 residues. Trimming removed 1 base from V and 1 base from J, with 8 bases in between. Germline values: CDR1 MGHDK, CDR2 SYGVNS.